Presented here are 14 T cell receptor beta chains from one specimen sequenced in a study of blood T cell repertoires in COVID-19. The repertoire was sequenced with immunoSEQ multiplex PCR; TCRdb's copy has only in-frame clones and lacks some. The table lists about 270,000 clones, 65% to 90% of them singletons, with 9.1% in the top ten. Sequenced sample: PBMCs or T cells enriched from blood (not recorded which). Every receptor here comes from a woman in her 50s with acute COVID-19.

The rearrangement joins TRBV4-2 to TRBJ1-2, with no clear D. V was clipped by 1 base and J by 4 bases, with 19 bases between them. The CDR3 covers 17 residues. The V gene's germline CDR1 is LGHNA and CDR2 YNFKEQ. CDR3 sequence reads: CASSQGARSLLLYGYTF. In DNA form, the CDR3 reads TGTGCCAGCAGCCAAGGGGCACGGTCCCTGCTTCTCTATGGCTACACCTTC.

J is TRBJ1-1 and V is TRBV3-1 (or the pseudogene TRBV3-2), with D unclear. Deletions cut 1 base from V and 10 bases from J, with 13 bases between. CDR3 size: 13 residues. Germline lookup yields CDR1 LGHDT and CDR2 YNNKEL (reference sequence). The CDR3 DNA is TGTGCCAGCAGCCAAGTAGAGGGTTTAGGAGCTTTCTTT. This codes for CASSQVEGLGAFF.

The CDR3 DNA sequence: TGTGCCAGCACCTTGGGGGGGACTGGGGCCAACGTCCTGACTTTC. It encodes CASTLGGTGANVLTF. The chain couples TRBV6-5 to TRBJ2-6; 7 bases map to TRBD2. Germline-derived CDR1 and CDR2 are MNHEY and SVGAGI. Germline trimming cut 7 bases from V and 2 bases from J; bases unmatched to any gene: 5. CDR3 length: 15 amino acids.

This chain uses TRBV19 with TRBJ1-2; 7 nucleotides agree with TRBD1. After removal of 5 bases from V and 4 bases from J, the junction contained 7 bases not matched to a gene. CDR3 length: 14 amino acids. Germline CDR1 reads LNHDA; CDR2 reads SQIVND (reference sequence). The DNA of the CDR3 is TGTGCCAGTAGTTTGGACAGGCCTGGCTATGGCTACACCTTC. Translation: CASSLDRPGYGYTF. Full variable domain (missing parts from reference TRBV19 and TRBJ1-2): DGGITQSPKYLFRKEGQNVTLSCEQNLNHDAMYWYRQDPGQGLRLIYYSQIVNDFQKGDIAEGYSVSREKKESFPLTVTSAQKNPTAFYLCASSLDRPGYGYTFGSGTRLTVV.

This chain connects TRBV7-2 to TRBJ2-5; D call uncertain. Germline lookup yields CDR1 SGHTA and CDR2 FQGNSA. This CDR3 has 14 amino acids. Trimming pared 1 base from V and 6 bases from J, leaving 12 bases between. As DNA, the CDR3 is TGTGCCAGCAGCTTAGATGGAGTCCAGAAGACCCAGTACTTC. It encodes CASSLDGVQKTQYF.

The gene calls are TRBV6-5 and TRBJ1-6; 8 bases agree with TRBD1. CDR1 is MNHEY, CDR2 SVGAGI, per germline. The CDR3 runs 15 residues. Trimming took 6 bases from V and 6 from J; bases not matched to a gene: 7. The CDR3 protein is CASRPPGQVNSPLHF. For the CDR3, the DNA is TGTGCCAGCAGGCCCCCGGGACAGGTTAATTCACCCCTCCACTTT.

The chain joins TRBV27 to TRBJ1-3; 9 nucleotides line up with TRBD1. Germline lookup yields CDR1 MNHEY and CDR2 SMNVEV (reference sequence). The CDR3 is 15 amino acids. V lost 5 bases and J lost 2; bases outside the gene matches: 4. Here the CDR3 reads CASSDRTGAGNTIYF. CDR3 DNA: TGTGCCAGCAGTGATAGGACAGGGGCTGGAAACACCATATATTTT.

V usage is TRBV12-5 and J usage is TRBJ2-1; 8 nucleotides match TRBD2. Germline V lookup: CDR1 LGHNT, CDR2 FRNRAP. The CDR3 consists of 15 residues. V gave up 5 bases and J gave up 7 bases; unmatched junction bases: 10. The CDR3 DNA reads as TGTGCTAGTGGTACGACTAGCGAGGCGGGTAATGAGCAGTTCTTC. This encodes CASGTTSEAGNEQFF.

The rearrangement links TRBV10-3 to TRBJ1-2, with D hard to call. V lost 7 bases and J 4 bases, leaving 16 bases between the germline ends. CDR1 ENHRY and CDR2 SYGVKD come from the germline V gene. The CDR3 length is 14 residues. The CDR3 DNA sequence: TGTGCCATCACCCCCAATGCAGGCGCCTATGGCTACACCTTC. It is translated as CAITPNAGAYGYTF.

This chain links TRBV18 with TRBJ1-1, with a tentative D call TRBD1 (6 bases). Germline values: CDR1 KGHSH, CDR2 LQKENI. V was clipped by 3 bases and J by 1 base, with 9 bases between them. The CDR3 spans 14 residues. CDR3 sequence reads: CASSPTQGNTEAFF. CDR3 in DNA: TGTGCCAGCTCACCGACACAGGGGAACACTGAAGCTTTCTTT.

The rearrangement uses TRBV3-1 (or the pseudogene TRBV3-2) and TRBJ1-2; 8 bases map to TRBD1. The CDR3 totals 15 residues. The junction had 5 bases not matched to a gene; V was cut back by 5 bases and J by 0 bases. Germline CDR1 and CDR2: LGHDT and YNNKEL (reference sequence). The CDR3 DNA is TGTGCCAGCAGCTACAGGGGGGTAGCTAACTATGGCTACACCTTC. Protein: CASSYRGVANYGYTF.

The V and J genes are TRBV6-2 or TRBV6-3 and TRBJ1-5; no reliable D call. This CDR3 is built from 14 residues. Looked up from germline, CDR1 is MNHEY and CDR2 is SVGEGT. Trimming took off 6 bases at V and 1 base at J, with 10 bases between the two ends. The CDR3 here is CASSPNGSNQPQHF. In DNA form, the CDR3 reads TGTGCCAGCAGCCCCAACGGGAGCAATCAGCCCCAGCATTTT.

This clone was counted ten times or more. V is TRBV27 and J is TRBJ1-5; possible D gene TRBD1, 5 bases. Germline V gives CDR1 MNHEY, CDR2 SMNVEV (reference sequence). The CDR3 runs 14 residues. V was cut by 2 bases and J by 4 bases, with 9 bases left in between. The CDR3 loop is CASSLTGYNQPQHF. Here the CDR3 DNA reads TGTGCCAGCAGTTTAACAGGTTATAATCAGCCCCAGCATTTT.

The gene calls are TRBV4-1 and TRBJ2-7, with TRBD1 matching 7 bases. Per the germline V gene, CDR1 is MGHRA and CDR2 is YSYEKL. The CDR3 is 16 residues long. Unmatched junction bases numbered 7, after V lost 0 bases and J lost 2 bases. CDR3 DNA sequence: TGCGCCAGCAGCCAAGATGGGGCAGGGGGACCCTACGAGCAGTACTTC. It is translated as CASSQDGAGGPYEQYF.